This record concerns one T cell receptor beta chain sequence. Its cognate antigen is unknown. The lymph nodes were axillary draining lymph nodes from breast cancer patients. The entry originates in a study of breast tumors, draining lymph nodes, adjacent tissues. The study, taken as a whole, reports: Data fit most tumor T cells coming from lymph node, expanding in tumor. Compared with lymph nodes, tumors were less diverse; compared with nontumor tissue, more. Luminal-like breast cancer showed significantly higher tumor–nontumor repertoire similarity than basal-like.

The V and J ends lost 5 bases and 0 bases respectively, with 10 bases between them. Germline loops: CDR1 MDHEN, CDR2 SYDVKM. The CDR3 is 15 amino acids. One entry per CDR3 protein results from TCRdb running MiXCR on the multiplex PCR reads. Of some 170,000 distinct CDR3 sequences listed, around 35% are singletons. Material: axillary lymph node tissue. J is TRBJ1-4 and V is TRBV28; TRBD1 might be the D (5 bases). The clonotype originates from a female donor with breast cancer. Some clones in this sample may be carry-over from other donors' samples. The CDR3 DNA sequence: TGTGCCAGCAGTACGGGACTTGCAACTAATGAAAAACTGTTTTTT. This sequence encodes CASSTGLATNEKLFF.